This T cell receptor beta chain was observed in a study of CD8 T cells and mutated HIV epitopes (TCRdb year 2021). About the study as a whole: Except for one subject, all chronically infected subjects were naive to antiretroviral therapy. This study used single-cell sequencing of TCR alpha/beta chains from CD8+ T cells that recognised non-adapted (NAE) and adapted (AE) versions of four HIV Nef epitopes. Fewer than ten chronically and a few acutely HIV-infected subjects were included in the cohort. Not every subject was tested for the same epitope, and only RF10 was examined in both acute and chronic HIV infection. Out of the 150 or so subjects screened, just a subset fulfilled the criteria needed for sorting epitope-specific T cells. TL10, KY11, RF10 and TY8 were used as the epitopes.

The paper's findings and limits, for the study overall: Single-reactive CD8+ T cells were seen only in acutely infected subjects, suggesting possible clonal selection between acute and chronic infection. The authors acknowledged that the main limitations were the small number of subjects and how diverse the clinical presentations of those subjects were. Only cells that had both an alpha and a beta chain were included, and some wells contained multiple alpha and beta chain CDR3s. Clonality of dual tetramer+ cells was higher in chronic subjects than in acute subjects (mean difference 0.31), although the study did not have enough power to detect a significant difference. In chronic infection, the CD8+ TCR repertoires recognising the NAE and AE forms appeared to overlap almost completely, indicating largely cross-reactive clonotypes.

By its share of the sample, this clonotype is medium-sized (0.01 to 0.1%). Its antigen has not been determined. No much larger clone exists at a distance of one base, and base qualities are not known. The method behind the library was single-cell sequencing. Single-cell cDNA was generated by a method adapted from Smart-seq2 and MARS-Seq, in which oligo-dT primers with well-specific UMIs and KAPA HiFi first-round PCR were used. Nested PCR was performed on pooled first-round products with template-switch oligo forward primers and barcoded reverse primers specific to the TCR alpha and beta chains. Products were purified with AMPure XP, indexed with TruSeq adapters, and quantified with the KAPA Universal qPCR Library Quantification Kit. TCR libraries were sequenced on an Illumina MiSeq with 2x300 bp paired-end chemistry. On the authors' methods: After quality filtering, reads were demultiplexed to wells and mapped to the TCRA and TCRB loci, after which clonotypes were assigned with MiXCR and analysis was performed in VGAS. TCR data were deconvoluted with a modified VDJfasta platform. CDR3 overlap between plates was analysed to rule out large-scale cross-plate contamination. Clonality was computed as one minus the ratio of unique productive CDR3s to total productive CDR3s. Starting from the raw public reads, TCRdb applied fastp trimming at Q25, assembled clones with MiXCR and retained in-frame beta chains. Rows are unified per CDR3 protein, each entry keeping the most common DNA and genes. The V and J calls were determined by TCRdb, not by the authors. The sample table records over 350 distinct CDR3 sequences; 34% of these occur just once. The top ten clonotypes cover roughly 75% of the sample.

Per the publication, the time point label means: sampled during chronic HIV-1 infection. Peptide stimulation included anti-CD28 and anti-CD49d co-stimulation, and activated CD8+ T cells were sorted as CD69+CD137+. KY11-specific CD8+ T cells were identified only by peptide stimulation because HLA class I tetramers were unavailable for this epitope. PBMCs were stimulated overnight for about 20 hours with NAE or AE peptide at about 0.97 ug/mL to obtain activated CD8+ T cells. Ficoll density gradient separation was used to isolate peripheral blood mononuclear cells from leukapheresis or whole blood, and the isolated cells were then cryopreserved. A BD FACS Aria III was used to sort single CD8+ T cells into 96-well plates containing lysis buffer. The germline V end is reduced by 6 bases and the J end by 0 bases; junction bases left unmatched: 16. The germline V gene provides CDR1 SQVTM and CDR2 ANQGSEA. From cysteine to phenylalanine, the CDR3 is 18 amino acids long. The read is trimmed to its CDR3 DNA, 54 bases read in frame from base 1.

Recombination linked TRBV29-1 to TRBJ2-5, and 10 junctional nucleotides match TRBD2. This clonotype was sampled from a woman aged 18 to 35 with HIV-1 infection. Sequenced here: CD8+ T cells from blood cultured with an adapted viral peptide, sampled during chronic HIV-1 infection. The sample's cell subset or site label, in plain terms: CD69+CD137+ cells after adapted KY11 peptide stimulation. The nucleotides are TGCAGCGTCCTCTGGGGGCTAGCGGGGGCCCTTAACCAAGAGACCCAGTACTTC. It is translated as CSVLWGLAGALNQETQYF.